This T cell receptor (beta chain) was recorded in a study of glioma-infiltrating T cells. TCR alpha and beta CDR3 regions were amplified from RNA using iRepertoire nested multiplex PCR. Tissue mRNA or PBMC total RNA, about 90-450 ng, went into one-step reverse transcription and amplification. TCRdb reanalysed the multiplex PCR reads using MiXCR and keeps one entry per CDR3 protein. This sample has approximately 130,000 distinct CDR3 sequences, with under 25% found just once. Overall study findings and caveats: Non-neoplastic patients had below-expected tissue-blood divergence, while all gliomas exceeded expectation.

This clonotype occurred a few times. The antigen is unknown. Looked up from germline, CDR1 is SNHLY and CDR2 is FYNNEI. The CDR3 spans 14 residues. V lost 6 bases and J 9 bases, leaving 17 bases between the germline ends. This TCR derives from a human donor with low-grade glioma or glioblastoma, undergoing nonglioma brain surgery, or in good health (not recorded which). The rearrangement links TRBV2 to TRBJ2-2; D uncertain. Sample: glioma tissue, nonneoplastic brain tissue, or PBMCs (not recorded which). CDR3 nucleotides: TGTGCCAGCAGCCCCACAGACACGACCAGGGAGCTGTTTTTT. Residues: CASSPTDTTRELFF.